This TCR beta chain came from a study of T cells in Graves' hyperthyroidism and ophthalmopathy. There are a few counts of this clonotype. This CDR3 has 15 amino acids. The V and J ends lost 7 bases and 8 bases respectively, with 21 bases between them. Per germline, CDR1 MNHNS and CDR2 SASEGT. RNA transcripts provided the source from which TCR beta CDR3 regions were amplified. Carried out on the TCR CDR3, a first-round RT-PCR used the HTBI primer set. TCRdb re-called the multiplex PCR reads with MiXCR, one entry per CDR3 protein. The profile shows around 600,000 distinct CDR3 sequences, around 15% of them singletons.

The sequenced material came from blood. The genes are TRBV6-1 and TRBJ1-3; D possibly corresponds to TRBD1 (5 bases). This clonotype was sampled from a woman aged 50 to 60 with Graves' ophthalmopathy. The CDR3: CASKFGQGARDTIYF. For the CDR3, the DNA is TGTGCCAGCAAATTCGGACAAGGCGCAAGGGACACCATATATTTT.